What follows are 25 T cell receptor beta chains derived from one specimen sequenced in a study of cytomegalovirus exposure and HLA in healthy donors. Primers for the PCR totalled 60 Vbeta and 13 Jbeta. Measured with immunoSEQ multiplex PCR; TCRdb has only the in-frame clones, and not every one. The sample gives 90,000 to 100,000 clones, less than 80% of which show up once; 2% is in the top ten. The specimen sequenced was PBMCs. The source is a middle-aged man in good health and CMV-seronegative.

This clone is a singleton in its sample. J is TRBJ2-1 and V is TRBV4-1, with a possible D match to TRBD2 (5 bases). The CDR3 has 14 residues. Deletions cut 7 bases from V and 6 bases from J, with 16 bases between. CDR1 is MGHRA, CDR2 YSYEKL, per germline. The CDR3 reads CASTFREFGNEQFF. DNA for the CDR3: TGCGCCAGCACTTTTAGGGAGTTCGGCAATGAGCAGTTCTTC.

V and J are TRBV28 and TRBJ2-3; 8 nucleotides align to TRBD1. The CDR3 totals 16 residues. The V and J ends lost 5 bases and 4 bases, in that order; junction bases with no gene match: 11. Germline lookup yields CDR1 MDHEN and CDR2 SYDVKM. CDR3: CASSTAKDRVSDTQYF. The CDR3 bases are TGTGCCAGCAGTACTGCTAAGGACAGGGTTTCAGATACGCAGTATTTT. The whole variable domain, remainder taken from reference TRBV28 and TRBJ2-3, is DVKVTQSSRYLVKRTGEKVFLECVQDMDHENMFWYRQDPGLGLRLIYFSYDVKMKEKGDIPEGYSVSREKKERFSLILESASTNQTSMYLCASSTAKDRVSDTQYFGPGTRLTVL.

The rearrangement joins TRBV18 to TRBJ1-5; 8 nucleotides align to TRBD1. Unmatched junction bases numbered 9, after V lost 4 bases and J lost 4 bases. CDR1 KGHSH and CDR2 LQKENI come from the germline V gene. CDR3 length: 16 amino acids. The CDR3 sequence is CASSLDRDRFNQPQHF. CDR3 DNA sequence: TGTGCCAGCTCACTGGACCGGGACAGGTTTAATCAGCCCCAGCATTTT.

The chain is built from TRBV5-6 and TRBJ2-1, with D hard to call. The CDR3 is made up of 16 amino acids. V lost 6 bases to trimming and J lost 8 bases, with 24 bases between them. Germline V gene sequence: CDR1 SGHDT, CDR2 YYEEEE. The CDR3 nucleotides read TGTGCCAGCAAACCGCCGAGAAACGGTCCGGCGGATGAGCAGTTCTTC. Amino acid sequence: CASKPPRNGPADEQFF.

The chain couples TRBV6-1 to TRBJ2-7; 7 bases fit TRBD1. CDR1 MNHNS and CDR2 SASEGT come from the germline V gene. The trim removed 4 bases at V and 0 bases at J, leaving 6 bases unmatched. This CDR3 spans 15 amino acids. CDR3 protein: CASSGTRDSSYEQYF. As DNA, the CDR3 is TGTGCCAGCAGTGGGACCCGGGACAGCTCCTACGAGCAGTACTTC.

The V call is TRBV6-1, the J call TRBJ1-3; D is unclear. This CDR3 contains 15 residues. The V gene's germline CDR1 is MNHNS and CDR2 SASEGT. Trimming stripped 3 bases from V and 1 base from J, with 10 bases between. As DNA, the CDR3 is TGTGCCAGCAGTGATAAGCGACGGTCTGGAAACACCATATATTTT. It codes for CASSDKRRSGNTIYF.

CDR3 bases: TGTGCCAGCAGCTCCCAGGGGGTTAGATACGAGCAGTACTTC. Protein: CASSSQGVRYEQYF. V and J are TRBV28 and TRBJ2-7; the match to TRBD1 covers 7 bases. The CDR3 totals 14 residues. V lost 6 bases and J lost 4; bases outside the gene matches: 9. CDR1 and CDR2 (germline): MDHEN, SYDVKM.

The chain combines TRBV7-2 with TRBJ1-3, with D possibly being TRBD1 (6 bases). CDR1 and CDR2 (germline): SGHTA, FQGNSA. V lost 5 bases to trimming and J lost 4 bases, with 18 bases between them. The CDR3 has 16 residues. CDR3 protein: CASSGVRGWGGNTIYF. CDR3 coding DNA: TGTGCCAGCAGCGGGGTGAGGGGGTGGGGAGGAAACACCATATATTTT.

The rearrangement joins TRBV6-6 to TRBJ1-1, with D maybe TRBD1 (5 bases). The CDR3 has 14 residues. V lost 2 bases and J 4 bases, leaving 11 bases between the germline ends. Germline CDR1 is MNHNY and CDR2 is SVGAGI (reference sequence). The CDR3 is CASSYDGGITEAFF. CDR3 coding DNA: TGTGCCAGCAGTTACGATGGGGGGATCACTGAAGCTTTCTTT.

The J gene is TRBJ2-1, the V gene TRBV6-5, with a possible D match to TRBD2 (5 bases). V dropped 5 bases and J dropped 6 bases, with 8 bases sitting between them. From germline, CDR1 is MNHEY and CDR2 SVGAGI. This CDR3 has 12 residues. The CDR3 nucleotides are TGTGCCAGCAGTAGGGAGCCCAATGAGCAGTTCTTC. This translates into CASSREPNEQFF.

The chain links TRBV9 to TRBJ1-1; tentatively, D is TRBD1 (5 bases). Germline loops: CDR1 SGDLS, CDR2 YYNGEE. Trimming pared 0 bases from V and 1 base from J, leaving 19 bases between. The CDR3 has 18 amino acids. The DNA of the CDR3 is TGTGCCAGCAGCGTAGTTTGGGGGAGGGCTCGTTCGAACACTGAAGCTTTCTTT. Protein sequence: CASSVVWGRARSNTEAFF. Looking up the rest from reference TRBV9 and TRBJ1-1 gives the full variable domain: DSGVTQTPKHLITATGQRVTLRCSPRSGDLSVYWYQQSLDQGLQFLIQYYNGEERAKGNILERFSAQQFPDLHSELNLSSLELGDSALYFCASSVVWGRARSNTEAFFGQGTRLTVV.

V is TRBV11-2 and J is TRBJ2-2; 7 nucleotides align to TRBD1. The CDR3 totals 16 residues. The germline V gene encodes CDR1 SGHAT and CDR2 FQNNGV. Losses at the gene ends were 6 bases for V and 1 base for J; bases not matched to a gene: 8. CDR3 protein: CASRRTGTVNTGELFF. The DNA of the CDR3 is TGTGCCAGCAGACGTACTGGGACAGTGAACACCGGGGAGCTGTTTTTT.

This rearrangement joins TRBV28 to TRBJ1-5; 7 bases fit TRBD1. Trimming took 11 bases from V and 3 from J; bases not matched to a gene: 4. Germline V gene sequence: CDR1 MDHEN, CDR2 SYDVKM. The CDR3 runs to 12 residues. For the CDR3, the DNA is TGTGCCTTCGGACAGGCCAATCAGCCCCAGCATTTT. This translates into CAFGQANQPQHF.

The gene calls are TRBV19 and TRBJ2-1; TRBD1 is a possible D gene (6 bases). Deletions cut 6 bases from V and 2 bases from J, with 11 bases between. Germline CDR1 is LNHDA and CDR2 is SQIVND (reference sequence). The CDR3 runs to 14 residues. CDR3 bases: TGTGCCAGTAGCCCCAGGGGACCCTACAATGAGCAGTTCTTC. This translates into CASSPRGPYNEQFF.

The chain is built from TRBV21-1 and TRBJ1-3; the table's D call, TRBD1, has no DNA check behind it. TRBV21-1 constitutes a pseudogene. The CDR3 totals 17 residues. The CDR3 here is CASSTHRDRVAGNTIYF. The CDR3 DNA sequence: TGTGCCAGCAGCACTCACCGGGACAGGGTTGCTGGAAACACCATATATTTT.

The rearrangement joins TRBV25-1 to TRBJ1-3, with D possibly TRBD1 on 6 matching bases. Trimming took off 8 bases at V and 3 bases at J, with 11 bases between the two ends. The germline gives CDR1 MGHDK, CDR2 SYGVNS. The CDR3 has 13 amino acids. As DNA, the CDR3 is TGTGCCAGCTCTACAGGGATTGGAAACACCATATATTTT. It codes for CASSTGIGNTIYF.

V gene TRBV28 combines with J gene TRBJ2-1; TRBD2 is a possible D gene (5 bases). Trimming shortened V by 8 bases and J by 0 bases, and 14 bases separated the two germline ends. This CDR3 is 15 amino acids long. Looked up from germline, CDR1 is MDHEN and CDR2 is SYDVKM. The CDR3 is CASSPPGISYNEQFF. The CDR3 region has the DNA TGTGCCAGCTCCCCCCCGGGGATCTCCTACAATGAGCAGTTCTTC.

Written as DNA, the CDR3 is TGTGCCATCTCGGCCCAGACTATTAATGAGCAGTTCTTC. It encodes CAISAQTINEQFF. The chain combines TRBV2 with TRBJ2-1; D is perhaps TRBD2 (5 bases). The V end lost 10 bases, the J end lost 7 bases, and 17 bases lay between the germline ends. The germline gives CDR1 SNHLY, CDR2 FYNNEI. CDR3 size: 13 residues.

The rearrangement joins TRBV28 to TRBJ1-3, with D possibly matching TRBD1 (5 bases). The CDR3 spans 14 residues. Germline CDR1 reads MDHEN; CDR2 reads SYDVKM. V dropped 8 bases and J dropped 0 bases, with 11 bases sitting between them. CDR3 region: CASLGQLSGNTIYF. The CDR3 coding sequence is TGTGCCAGCCTGGGGCAACTCTCTGGAAACACCATATATTTT.

The chain couples TRBV2 to TRBJ1-4; 7 bases are shared with TRBD1. CDR3 length: 14 amino acids. From germline, CDR1 is SNHLY and CDR2 FYNNEI. J gave up 0 bases and V 6 bases, and 1 base lay outside the gene matches. The CDR3, as DNA: TGTGCCAGCAGCCAGGGGGCAACTAATGAAAAACTGTTTTTT. Its protein is CASSQGATNEKLFF.

This clone was counted a single time. This rearrangement joins TRBV10-2 to TRBJ2-1, with 9 bases aligning to TRBD1. The CDR3 has 14 amino acids. The V segment lost 3 bases and the J segment 7 bases; nucleotides outside the gene matches: 4. From germline, CDR1 is WSHSY and CDR2 SAAADI. DNA of the CDR3: TGCGCCAGCAGTGATAGGACAGGGGTTAATGAGCAGTTCTTC. It yields the protein CASSDRTGVNEQFF.

This clone was observed a single time. V gene TRBV19 combines with J gene TRBJ2-3, with 9 bases fitting TRBD1. Trimming took 7 bases from V and 7 from J; bases not matched to a gene: 9. The CDR3 extends over 14 amino acids. Germline CDR1 reads LNHDA; CDR2 reads SQIVND (reference sequence). Written as DNA, the CDR3 is TGTGCCAGTAAGGTCGGGACAGGGTCTAATACGCAGTATTTT. It codes for CASKVGTGSNTQYF.

The chain carries TRBV25-1 and TRBJ1-1, with 8 bases that match TRBD1. After removal of 7 bases from V and 4 bases from J, the junction contained 8 bases not matched to a gene. The CDR3 length is 14 residues. Germline CDR1 MGHDK, CDR2 SYGVNS. The CDR3 here is CASNAGGDVTEAFF. CDR3 coding DNA: TGTGCCAGCAATGCAGGGGGCGATGTCACTGAAGCTTTCTTT.

The chain uses TRBV2 and TRBJ2-7; maybe TRBD1 (5 bases). Trimming took off 6 bases at V and 3 bases at J, with 18 bases between the two ends. The CDR3 sequence is 15 residues long. The germline gives CDR1 SNHLY, CDR2 FYNNEI. The CDR3 loop reads CASSRIRTTNYEQYF. CDR3 DNA sequence: TGTGCCAGCAGCCGTATTAGGACAACTAACTACGAGCAGTACTTC.

The J gene is TRBJ1-1, the V gene TRBV15, with a possible D match to TRBD1 (6 bases). The V end was cut by 1 base, the J end by 8 bases, with 11 bases between. This CDR3 has 13 residues. Germline-derived CDR1 and CDR2 are LNHNV and YYDKDF (reference sequence). CDR3 in DNA: TGTGCCACCAGCAGAGCCGTTACAGGGGAAGCTTTCTTT. Residues: CATSRAVTGEAFF. Full variable domain (rest looked up from reference TRBV15 and TRBJ1-1): DAMVIQNPRYQVTQFGKPVTLSCSQTLNHNVMYWYQQKSSQAPKLLFHYYDKDFNNEADTPDNFQSRRPNTSFCFLDIRSPGLGDTAMYLCATSRAVTGEAFFGQGTRLTVV.